One sample yielded the 20 T cell receptor beta chains listed below, sequenced in a study of cytomegalovirus exposure and HLA in healthy donors. Primers included in the PCR were 60 Vbeta and 13 Jbeta primers. The repertoire was sequenced with immunoSEQ multiplex PCR; TCRdb's copy has only in-frame clones and lacks some. Here the sample spans around 80,000 clones, more than 60% being singletons. The source material was PBMCs. These TCRs come from a middle-aged man in good health and CMV-seronegative.

This chain links TRBV19 with TRBJ2-5; weak D call: TRBD1 (5 bases). Trimming removed 7 bases from V and 7 bases from J, with 19 bases in between. CDR3 length equals 14 residues. CDR1 LNHDA and CDR2 SQIVND come from the germline V gene (reference sequence). The CDR3 DNA follows: TGTGCCAGTACGACAGCTAGGAATACGGGGACCCAGTACTTC. This encodes CASTTARNTGTQYF.

The chain uses TRBV27 and TRBJ2-1; 9 bases align to TRBD2. The J segment lost 1 base and the V segment lost 7 bases, leaving 5 bases of the junction unmatched. This CDR3 has 15 amino acids. Germline CDR1 MNHEY, CDR2 SMNVEV (reference sequence). This CDR3 is CASTLTSGSYNEQFF. CDR3 nucleotides: TGTGCCAGCACCCTTACTAGCGGGTCCTACAATGAGCAGTTCTTC.

This CDR3 reads CSAGSGGMAFF. The CDR3 DNA reads TGCAGCGCCGGGTCAGGGGGTATGGCTTTCTTT. V usage is TRBV29-1 and J usage is TRBJ1-1; 7 bases are shared with TRBD1. V gave up 7 bases and J gave up 11 bases; unmatched junction bases: 10. The germline V gene has CDR1 SQVTM and CDR2 ANQGSEA. This CDR3 is built from 11 residues.

The chain carries TRBV5-6 and TRBJ1-1; possible D gene TRBD1, 6 bases. V shed 5 bases and J shed 1 base, with 9 bases lying between them. Germline V gene data show CDR1 as SGHDT and CDR2 as YYEEEE. The CDR3 covers 13 residues. Here the CDR3 DNA reads TGTGCCAGCAGGGGGACATGGAACACTGAAGCTTTCTTT. Protein: CASRGTWNTEAFF.

CDR3 bases: TGCGCCAGCAGCAGGTTAGAAGGGAGTAATTCACCCCTCCACTTT. Its protein product is CASSRLEGSNSPLHF. V is TRBV5-1 and J is TRBJ1-6; D is uncertain. CDR1 and CDR2 (germline): SGHRS, YFSETQ. V was cut by 4 bases and J by 6 bases, with 14 bases left in between. This CDR3 has 15 amino acids. Looking up the rest from reference TRBV5-1 and TRBJ1-6 gives the full variable domain: KAGVTQTPRYLIKTRGQQVTLSCSPISGHRSVSWYQQTPGQGLQFLFEYFSETQRNKGNFPGRFSGRQFSNSRSEMNVSTLELGDSALYLCASSRLEGSNSPLHFGNGTRLTVT.

The chain has TRBV6-1 and TRBJ1-1, with 7 bases identical to TRBD1. Trimming cost V 5 bases and J 1 base; bases outside gene matches: 4. The CDR3 consists of 14 residues. Germline loops: CDR1 MNHNS, CDR2 SASEGT. CDR3 in amino acids: CASSPGTENTEAFF. The CDR3 DNA sequence: TGTGCCAGCAGTCCCGGGACAGAGAACACTGAAGCTTTCTTT.

V gene TRBV29-1 combines with J gene TRBJ2-4; D is ambiguous. CDR1 and CDR2 (germline): SQVTM, ANQGSEA. The length of the CDR3 is 13 residues. V lost 6 bases and J lost 3, with 12 bases in between. The CDR3: CSVLPLNKNIQYF. CDR3 DNA sequence: TGCAGCGTACTCCCACTAAACAAAAACATTCAGTACTTC. The entire variable domain, with the rest obtained from reference TRBV29-1 and TRBJ2-4, is as follows: SAVISQKPSRDICQRGTSLTIQCQVDSQVTMMFWYRQQPGQSLTLIATANQGSEATYESGFVIDKFPISRPNLTFSTLTVSNMSPEDSSIYLCSVLPLNKNIQYFGAGTRLSVL.

A single count supports this clone. CDR3 nucleotide sequence: TGTGCCAGCAGCTTGTTGAGGGGGTACCCCGGGGAGCTGTTTTTT. Translation gives CASSLLRGYPGELFF. This chain uses TRBV7-3 with TRBJ2-2; D may be TRBD1 (6 bases). The CDR3 runs 15 residues. The ends were cut back, 3 bases at V and 6 bases at J, with 14 bases in the middle. Looked up from germline, CDR1 is SGHTA and CDR2 is FQGTGA.

The V gene is TRBV10-3, the J gene TRBJ2-1; the match to TRBD2 covers 12 bases. The CDR3 sequence is 14 residues long. J gave up 9 bases and V 5 bases, and 5 bases lay outside the gene matches. Germline CDR1 ENHRY, CDR2 SYGVKD. The CDR3 is CAISSPSGRGEQFF. The CDR3 region has the DNA TGTGCCATCAGTTCCCCTAGCGGGAGGGGTGAGCAGTTCTTC.

The chain couples TRBV2 to TRBJ1-2; a weak D match, TRBD1 (5 bases). The ends were cut back, 4 bases at V and 7 bases at J, with 13 bases in the middle. Germline CDR1 SNHLY, CDR2 FYNNEI. This CDR3 spans 13 amino acids. CDR3 residues: CASSVRQGFGYTF. DNA of the CDR3: TGTGCCAGCAGTGTAAGGCAGGGATTTGGCTACACCTTC.

The J gene is TRBJ2-5, the V gene TRBV7-2; 8 positions agree with TRBD2. The J call may be mistaken, given a closer DNA end match to TRBJ2-7. CDR3 size: 14 residues. Germline V gene sequence: CDR1 SGHTA, CDR2 FQGNSA. The CDR3 sequence is CASSLDGLAAEQYF. The CDR3 DNA is TGTGCCAGCAGCTTAGACGGACTAGCAGCCGAGCAGTACTTC.

This clone was counted a single time. The rearrangement uses TRBV5-1 and TRBJ2-7, with 8 bases aligning to TRBD2. Germline V gives CDR1 SGHRS, CDR2 YFSETQ. The CDR3 runs to 14 residues. With 7 bases clipped from V and 2 bases from J, the junction kept 8 bases outside the gene matches. DNA of the CDR3: TGCGCCAGCGGGCGTAGCGGGACTACCTACGAGCAGTACTTC. This codes for CASGRSGTTYEQYF.

The chain's CDR3 is CASSTDNSNQPQHF. The DNA for the CDR3 is TGTGCCAGCTCGACAGACAATAGCAATCAGCCCCAGCATTTT. The chain joins TRBV7-9 to TRBJ1-5; D may be TRBD1 (5 bases). This CDR3 is built from 14 residues. Germline CDR1 SEHNR, CDR2 FQNEAQ (reference sequence). Between the trimmed V and J ends, which lost 8 bases and 0 bases, there was a span of 11 bases.

This clone occurred once. This chain joins TRBV4-2 and TRBJ2-7, with a possible D match to TRBD1 (6 bases). The CDR3 contains 15 residues. Germline V lookup: CDR1 LGHNA, CDR2 YNFKEQ. Trimming removed 4 bases from V and 6 bases from J, with 19 bases in between. The chain's CDR3 is CASSRTGSLSSEQYF. The DNA of the CDR3 is TGTGCCAGCAGCCGAACAGGGAGCCTCTCTAGCGAGCAGTACTTC.

The chain employs TRBV2 and TRBJ1-1, with 10 bases fitting TRBD1. Trimming took 6 bases from V and 6 from J; bases not matched to a gene: 10. Germline lookup yields CDR1 SNHLY and CDR2 FYNNEI. CDR3 length equals 15 residues. The CDR3, as DNA: TGTGCCAGCAGCCCGACAGGGGGCCTTTTCGCTGAAGCTTTCTTT. It specifies CASSPTGGLFAEAFF. Full variable domain (remainder filled in from reference TRBV2 and TRBJ1-1): EPEVTQTPSHQVTQMGQEVILRCVPISNHLYFYWYRQILGQKVEFLVSFYNNEISEKSEIFDDQFSVERPDGSNFTLKIRSTKLEDSAMYFCASSPTGGLFAEAFFGQGTRLTVV.

This sequence joins TRBV9 and TRBJ2-7; TRBD2 aligns across 7 bases. V was clipped by 0 bases and J by 4 bases; unmatched bases: 7. The CDR3 totals 15 residues. Germline-derived CDR1 and CDR2 are SGDLS and YYNGEE. CDR3 region: CASSVGGGGPYEQYF. CDR3 bases: TGTGCCAGCAGCGTAGGGGGGGGAGGGCCTTACGAGCAGTACTTC.

The chain carries TRBV19 and TRBJ1-2; 11 bases match TRBD1. CDR3 size: 15 residues. The V gene's germline CDR1 is LNHDA and CDR2 SQIVND (reference sequence). The J segment lost 5 bases and the V segment lost 3 bases, leaving 5 bases of the junction unmatched. The CDR3 DNA follows: TGTGCCAGTAGTATTGGGACAGGGGGAAGGTATGGCTACACCTTC. Protein: CASSIGTGGRYGYTF. Full variable domain (outside the CDR3, taken from reference TRBV19 and TRBJ1-2): DGGITQSPKYLFRKEGQNVTLSCEQNLNHDAMYWYRQDPGQGLRLIYYSQIVNDFQKGDIAEGYSVSREKKESFPLTVTSAQKNPTAFYLCASSIGTGGRYGYTFGSGTRLTVV.

The V gene is TRBV28, the J gene TRBJ1-2; TRBD1 agrees at 8 bases. CDR3 length: 15 residues. After removal of 5 bases from V and 0 bases from J, the junction contained 5 bases not matched to a gene. Germline V CDR1 and CDR2: MDHEN, SYDVKM. CDR3 in DNA: TGTGCCAGCAGTGCCCGGGACAGGACTAACTATGGCTACACCTTC. Translation: CASSARDRTNYGYTF.

CDR3 DNA sequence: TGTGCCAGCAGCTTTACAGGGGGCCAGCCCCAGCATTTT. Translating it yields CASSFTGGQPQHF. The J gene is TRBJ1-5, the V gene TRBV5-6, with TRBD1 matching over 9 bases. CDR1 SGHDT and CDR2 YYEEEE come from the germline V gene. V trimming: 2 bases; J trimming: 7 bases; junction bases outside the gene matches: 1. The CDR3 is 13 amino acids.

V is TRBV5-6 and J is TRBJ1-1; D not certain. The germline V and J ends were trimmed by 3 bases and 3 bases, with 6 bases remaining between them. This CDR3 is 12 amino acids long. Germline CDR1 is SGHDT and CDR2 is YYEEEE. CDR3 loop: CASSSADTEAFF. The CDR3 coding sequence is TGTGCCAGCAGCTCCGCGGACACTGAAGCTTTCTTT.